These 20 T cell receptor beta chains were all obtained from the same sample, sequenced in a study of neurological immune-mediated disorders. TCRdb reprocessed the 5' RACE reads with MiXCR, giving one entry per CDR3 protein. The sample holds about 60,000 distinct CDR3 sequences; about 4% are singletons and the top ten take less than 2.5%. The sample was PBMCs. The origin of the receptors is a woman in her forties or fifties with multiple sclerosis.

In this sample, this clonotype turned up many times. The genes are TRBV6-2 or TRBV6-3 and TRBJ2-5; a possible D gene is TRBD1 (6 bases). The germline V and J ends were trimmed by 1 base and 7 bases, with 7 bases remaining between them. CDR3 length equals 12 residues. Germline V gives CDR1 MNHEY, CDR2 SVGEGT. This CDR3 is CASSYLQGTQYF. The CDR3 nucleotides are TGTGCCAGCAGTTACTTACAGGGGACCCAGTACTTC.

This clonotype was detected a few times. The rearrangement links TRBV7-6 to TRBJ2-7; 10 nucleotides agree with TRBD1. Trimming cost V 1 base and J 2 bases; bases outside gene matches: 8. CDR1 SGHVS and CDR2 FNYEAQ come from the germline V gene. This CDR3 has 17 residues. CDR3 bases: TGTGCCAGCAGCTTAGGCCGCCGGGACAGGGGTACCTACGAGCAGTACTTC. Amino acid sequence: CASSLGRRDRGTYEQYF.

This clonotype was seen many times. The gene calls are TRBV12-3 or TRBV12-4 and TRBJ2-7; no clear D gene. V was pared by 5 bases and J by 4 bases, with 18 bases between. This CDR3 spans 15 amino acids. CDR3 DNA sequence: TGTGCCAGCAGTAGCGCAACGATAGTCTTTTACGAGCAGTACTTC. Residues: CASSSATIVFYEQYF.

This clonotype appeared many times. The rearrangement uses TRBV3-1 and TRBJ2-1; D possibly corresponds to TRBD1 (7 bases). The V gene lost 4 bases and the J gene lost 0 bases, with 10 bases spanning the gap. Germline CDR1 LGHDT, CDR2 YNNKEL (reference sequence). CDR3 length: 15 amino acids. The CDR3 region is CASSPQGGSYNEQFF. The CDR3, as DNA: TGTGCCAGCAGCCCCCAGGGGGGCTCCTACAATGAGCAGTTCTTC.

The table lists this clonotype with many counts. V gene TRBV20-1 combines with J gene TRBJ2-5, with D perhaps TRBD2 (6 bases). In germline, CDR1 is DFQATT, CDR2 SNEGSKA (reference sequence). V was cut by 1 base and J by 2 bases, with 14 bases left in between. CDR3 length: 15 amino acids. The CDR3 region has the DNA TGCAGTGCTAGAGGTTGGACCGGGAGTCAAGAGACCCAGTACTTC. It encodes CSARGWTGSQETQYF.

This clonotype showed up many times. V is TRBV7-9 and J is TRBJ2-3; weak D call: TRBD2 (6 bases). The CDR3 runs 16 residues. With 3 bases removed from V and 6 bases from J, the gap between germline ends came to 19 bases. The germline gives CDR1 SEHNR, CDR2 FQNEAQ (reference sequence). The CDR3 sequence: CASSLPPGTASDTQYF. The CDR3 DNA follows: TGTGCCAGCAGCTTGCCGCCCGGGACTGCCTCCGATACGCAGTATTTT. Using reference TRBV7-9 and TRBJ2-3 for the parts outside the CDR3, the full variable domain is DTGVSQNPRHKITKRGQNVTFRCDPISEHNRLYWYRQTLGQGPEFLTYFQNEAQLEKSRLLSDRFSAERPKGSFSTLEIQRTEQGDSAMYLCASSLPPGTASDTQYFGPGTRLTVL.

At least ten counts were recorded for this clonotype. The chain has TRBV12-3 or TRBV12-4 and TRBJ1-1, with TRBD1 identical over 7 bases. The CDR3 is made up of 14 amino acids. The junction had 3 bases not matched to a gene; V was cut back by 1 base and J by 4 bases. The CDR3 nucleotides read TGTGCCAGCAGTTTAGACAGGGGAATCACTGAAGCTTTCTTT. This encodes CASSLDRGITEAFF.

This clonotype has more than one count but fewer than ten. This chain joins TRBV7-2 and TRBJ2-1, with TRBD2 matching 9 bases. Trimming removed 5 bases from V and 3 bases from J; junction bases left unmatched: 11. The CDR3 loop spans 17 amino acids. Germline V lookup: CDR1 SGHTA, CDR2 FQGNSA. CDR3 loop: CASSPQVAGDFYNEQFF. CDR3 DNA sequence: TGTGCCAGCAGCCCCCAGGTAGCGGGAGATTTCTACAATGAGCAGTTCTTC. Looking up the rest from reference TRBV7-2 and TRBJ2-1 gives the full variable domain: GAGVSQSPSNKVTEKGKDVELRCDPISGHTALYWYRQSLGQGLEFLIYFQGNSAPDKSGLPSDRFSAERTGGSVSTLTIQRTQQEDSAVYLCASSPQVAGDFYNEQFFGPGTRLTVL.

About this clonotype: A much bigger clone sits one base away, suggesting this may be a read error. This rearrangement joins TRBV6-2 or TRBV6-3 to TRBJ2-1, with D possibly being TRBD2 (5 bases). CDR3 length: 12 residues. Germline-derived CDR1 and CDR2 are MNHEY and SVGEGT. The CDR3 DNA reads TGTGCCAACAGTTCTATCCCCGGGGTGCAGTTCTTC. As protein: CANSSIPGVQFF.

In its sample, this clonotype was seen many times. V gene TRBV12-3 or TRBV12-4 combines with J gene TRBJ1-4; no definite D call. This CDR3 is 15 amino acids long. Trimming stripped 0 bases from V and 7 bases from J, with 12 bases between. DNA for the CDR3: TGTGCCAGCAGTTTAGCTGGGCCACCGGGTGAAAAACTGTTTTTT. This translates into CASSLAGPPGEKLFF.

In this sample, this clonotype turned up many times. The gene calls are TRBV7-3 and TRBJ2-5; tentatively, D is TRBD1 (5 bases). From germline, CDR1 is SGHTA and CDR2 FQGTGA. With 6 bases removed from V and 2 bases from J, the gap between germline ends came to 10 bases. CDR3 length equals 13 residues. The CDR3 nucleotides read TGTGCCAGCAGACGGACACCTCAAGAGACCCAGTACTTC. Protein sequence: CASRRTPQETQYF.

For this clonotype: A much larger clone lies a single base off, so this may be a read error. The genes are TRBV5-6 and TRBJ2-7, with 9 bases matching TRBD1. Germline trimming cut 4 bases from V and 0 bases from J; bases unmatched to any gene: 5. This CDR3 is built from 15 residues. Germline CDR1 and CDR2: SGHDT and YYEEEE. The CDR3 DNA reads TGTGCCAGCAGCACTCGGACAGGGGCCTCCTACGAGCAGTACTTC. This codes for CASSTRTGASYEQYF.

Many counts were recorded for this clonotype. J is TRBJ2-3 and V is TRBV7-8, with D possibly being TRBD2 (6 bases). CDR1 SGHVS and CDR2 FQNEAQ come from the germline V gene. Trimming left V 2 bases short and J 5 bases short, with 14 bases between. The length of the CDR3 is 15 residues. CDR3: CASSLRLGSGDTQYF. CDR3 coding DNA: TGTGCCAGCAGCTTACGCCTCGGGAGTGGAGATACGCAGTATTTT.

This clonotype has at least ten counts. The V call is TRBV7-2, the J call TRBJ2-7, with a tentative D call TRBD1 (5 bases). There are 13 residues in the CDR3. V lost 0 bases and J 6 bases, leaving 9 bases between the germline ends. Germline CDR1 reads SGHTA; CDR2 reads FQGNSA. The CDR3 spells CASSLAGAVEQYF. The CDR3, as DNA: TGTGCCAGCAGCTTAGCAGGGGCGGTCGAGCAGTACTTC.

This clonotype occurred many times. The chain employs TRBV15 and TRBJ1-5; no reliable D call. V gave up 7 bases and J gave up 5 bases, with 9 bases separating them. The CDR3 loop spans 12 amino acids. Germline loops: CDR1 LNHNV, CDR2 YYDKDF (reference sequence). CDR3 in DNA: TGTGCCACCAAAGTCGGGGATCAGCCCCAGCATTTT. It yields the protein CATKVGDQPQHF.

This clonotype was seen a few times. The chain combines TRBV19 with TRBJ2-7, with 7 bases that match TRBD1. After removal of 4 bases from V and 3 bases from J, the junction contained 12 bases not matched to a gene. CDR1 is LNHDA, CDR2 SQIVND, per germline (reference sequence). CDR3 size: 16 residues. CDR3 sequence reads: CASSTTGTGIYYEQYF. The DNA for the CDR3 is TGTGCCAGTAGTACGACAGGGACGGGGATATACTACGAGCAGTACTTC.

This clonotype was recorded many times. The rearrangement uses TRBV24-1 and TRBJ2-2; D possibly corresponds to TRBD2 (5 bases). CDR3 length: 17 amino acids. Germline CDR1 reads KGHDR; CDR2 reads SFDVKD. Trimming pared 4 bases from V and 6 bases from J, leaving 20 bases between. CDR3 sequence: CATSDIAGSDKPGELFF. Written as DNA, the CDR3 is TGTGCCACCAGTGACATCGCGGGTAGCGATAAGCCCGGGGAGCTGTTTTTT.

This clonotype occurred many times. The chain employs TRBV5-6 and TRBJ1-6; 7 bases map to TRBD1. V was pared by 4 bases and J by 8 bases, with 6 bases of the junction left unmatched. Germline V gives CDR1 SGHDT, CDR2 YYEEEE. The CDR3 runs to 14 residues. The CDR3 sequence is CASSTTGRHSPLHF. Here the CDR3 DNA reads TGTGCCAGCAGCACGACAGGGCGGCATTCACCCCTCCACTTT.

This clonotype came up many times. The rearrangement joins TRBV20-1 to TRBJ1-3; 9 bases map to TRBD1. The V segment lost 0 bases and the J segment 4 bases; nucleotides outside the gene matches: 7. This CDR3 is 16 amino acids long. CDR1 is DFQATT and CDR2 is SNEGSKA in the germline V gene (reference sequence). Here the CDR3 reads CSARDLGTGPGNTIYF. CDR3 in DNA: TGCAGTGCTAGAGATCTCGGGACAGGGCCCGGAAACACCATATATTTT.

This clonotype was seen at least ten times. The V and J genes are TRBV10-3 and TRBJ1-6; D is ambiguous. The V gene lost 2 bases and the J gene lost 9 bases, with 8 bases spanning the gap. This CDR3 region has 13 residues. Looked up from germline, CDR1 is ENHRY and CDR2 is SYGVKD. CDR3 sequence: CAISEVSSSPLHF. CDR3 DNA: TGTGCCATCAGTGAGGTTTCTTCTTCACCCCTCCACTTT.